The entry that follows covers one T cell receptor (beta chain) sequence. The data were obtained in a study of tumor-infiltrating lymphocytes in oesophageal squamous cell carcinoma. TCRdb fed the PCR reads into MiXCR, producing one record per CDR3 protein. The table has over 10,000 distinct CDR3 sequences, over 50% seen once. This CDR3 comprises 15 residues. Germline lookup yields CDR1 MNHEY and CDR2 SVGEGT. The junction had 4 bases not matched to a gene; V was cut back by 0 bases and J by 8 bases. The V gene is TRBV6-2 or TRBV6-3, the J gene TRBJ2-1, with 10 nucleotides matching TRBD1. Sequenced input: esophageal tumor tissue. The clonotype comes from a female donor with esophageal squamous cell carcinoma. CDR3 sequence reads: CASSYSLTGGYEQFF. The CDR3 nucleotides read TGTGCCAGCAGTTACTCGTTGACAGGGGGCTATGAGCAGTTCTTC.